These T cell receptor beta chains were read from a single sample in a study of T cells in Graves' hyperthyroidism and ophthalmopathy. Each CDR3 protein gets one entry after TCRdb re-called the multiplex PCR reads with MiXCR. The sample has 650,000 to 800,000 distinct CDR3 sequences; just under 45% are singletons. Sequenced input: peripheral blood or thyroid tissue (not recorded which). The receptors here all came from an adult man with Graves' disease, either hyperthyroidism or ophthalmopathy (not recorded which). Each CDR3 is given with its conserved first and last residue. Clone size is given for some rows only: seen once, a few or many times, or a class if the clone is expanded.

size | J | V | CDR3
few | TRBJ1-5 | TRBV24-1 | CATSDRGRGHGSNQPQHF
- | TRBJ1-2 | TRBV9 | CASSAAGQGANYGYTF
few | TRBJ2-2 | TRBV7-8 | CASSGDGGTGTGELFF
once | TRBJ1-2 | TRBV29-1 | CSVADRGNYGYTF
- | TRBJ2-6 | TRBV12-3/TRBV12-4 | CASSPTDRANVLTF
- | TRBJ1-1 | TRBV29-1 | CSGLNRGLNTEAFF
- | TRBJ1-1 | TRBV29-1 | CSVEFETGWNTEAFF
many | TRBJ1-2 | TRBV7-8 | CASSLEAGYGYTF
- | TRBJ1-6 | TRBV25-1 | CASPVGQGSSPLHF
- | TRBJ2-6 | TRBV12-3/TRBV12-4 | CASSSDAGANVLTF
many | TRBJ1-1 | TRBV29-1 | CSDGQTYTEAFF
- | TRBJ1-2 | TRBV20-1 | CSARPTGGNGGYTF
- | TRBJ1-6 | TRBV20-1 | CSARDSAGINSPLHF
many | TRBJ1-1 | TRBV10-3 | CAILTGGTEAFF
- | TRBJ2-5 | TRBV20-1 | CSSGGVLETQYF
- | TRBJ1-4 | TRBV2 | CASSEDRVATNEKLFF
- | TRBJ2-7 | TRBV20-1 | CSASETPGLAGGEQYF
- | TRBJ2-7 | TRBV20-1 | CSAMGTGGSYEQYF
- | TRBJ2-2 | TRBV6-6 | CASIPVTSGNTGEQFF
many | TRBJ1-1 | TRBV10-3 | CAIGGGQRTEAFF
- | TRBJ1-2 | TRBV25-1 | CASSEPPDRQFNYGYTF
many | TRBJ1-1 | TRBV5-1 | CASSEGTGRSAEAFF
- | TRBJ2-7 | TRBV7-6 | CASSSTAGVKSYEQYF
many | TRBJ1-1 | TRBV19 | CASSIGPDSTEAFF
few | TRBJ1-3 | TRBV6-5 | CASSYSTPGGNTIYF
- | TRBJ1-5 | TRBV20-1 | CSASQGAGLTQHF
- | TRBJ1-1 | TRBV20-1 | CSARDRRGREAFF
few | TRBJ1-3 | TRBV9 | CASSVGPLDRRSGNTIYF
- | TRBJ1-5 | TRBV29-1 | CSVADRGHQPQHF
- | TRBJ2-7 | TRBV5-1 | CASSSRTHTVYEQYF
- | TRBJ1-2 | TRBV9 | CASSDPGGGEGDYGYTF
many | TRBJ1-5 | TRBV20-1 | CSARTGTQPQHF
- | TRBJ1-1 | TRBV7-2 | CASSLWTGGGLMNTEAFF
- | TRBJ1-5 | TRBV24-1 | CATSDSTGGAGQPQHF
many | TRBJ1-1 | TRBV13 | CASTLRAEAFF
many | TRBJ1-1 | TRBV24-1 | CATGQGGTEAFF
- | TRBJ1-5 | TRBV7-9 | CASSPRQGPNQPQHF
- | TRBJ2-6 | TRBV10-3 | CAISVTGTHPGANVLTF
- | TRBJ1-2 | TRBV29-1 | CSVAENGDGYTF
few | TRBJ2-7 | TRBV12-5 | CATGSGWEQYF
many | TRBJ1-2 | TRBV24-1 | CATSAGNYGYTF
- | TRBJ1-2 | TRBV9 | CASRPPTVTYGYTF
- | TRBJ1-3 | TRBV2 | CASSAWTGVYTIYF
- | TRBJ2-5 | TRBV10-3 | CAISDPGQETQYF
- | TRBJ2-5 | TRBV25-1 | CASSRTGGVGEAQYF
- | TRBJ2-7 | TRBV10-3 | CAISESLIRDRGDYEQYF